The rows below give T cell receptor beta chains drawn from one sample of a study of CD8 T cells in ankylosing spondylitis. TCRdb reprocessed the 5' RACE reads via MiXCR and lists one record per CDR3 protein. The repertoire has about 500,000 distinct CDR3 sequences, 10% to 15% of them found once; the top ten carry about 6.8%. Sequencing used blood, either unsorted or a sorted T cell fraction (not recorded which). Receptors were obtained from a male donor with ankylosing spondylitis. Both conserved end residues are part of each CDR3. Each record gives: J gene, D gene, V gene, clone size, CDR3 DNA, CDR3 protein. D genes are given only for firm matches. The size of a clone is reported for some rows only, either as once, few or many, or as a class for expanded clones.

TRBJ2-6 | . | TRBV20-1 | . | TGCAGTGCTCGATTGAGCTCTGGGGCCAACGTCCTGACTTTC | CSARLSSGANVLTF
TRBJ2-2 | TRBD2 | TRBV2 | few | TGTGCCAGCAGTAGCGGGAGAGACACCGGGGAGCTGTTTTTT | CASSSGRDTGELFF
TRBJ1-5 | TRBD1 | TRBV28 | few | TGTGCCACCGGGACAGGGGACGATCAGCCCCAGCATTTT | CATGTGDDQPQHF
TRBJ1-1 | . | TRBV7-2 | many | TGTGCCAGCAGTCAAACAGGGACATCGGCTTTCTTT | CASSQTGTSAFF
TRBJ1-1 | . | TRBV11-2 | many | TGTGCCAGCGAGCTTATCAAAGGGTTTGGCACTGAAGCTTTCTTT | CASELIKGFGTEAFF
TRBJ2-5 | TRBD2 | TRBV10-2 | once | TGCGCCAGCAGTGAGTCGGTGGCTCTCGAGGGGAGGGTACAGACCCAGTACTTC | CASSESVALEGRVQTQYF
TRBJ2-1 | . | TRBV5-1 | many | TGCGCCAGCAGTTGGGGGAATGAGCAGTTCTTC | CASSWGNEQFF
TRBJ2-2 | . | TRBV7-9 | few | TGTGCCAGCAGCGCCCCTAGCGTCGGTTCCTTCACCGGGGAGCTGTTTTTT | CASSAPSVGSFTGELFF
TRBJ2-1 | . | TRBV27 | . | TGTGCCAGCAGTTTATGGACAGCGGATGAGCAGTTCTTC | CASSLWTADEQFF
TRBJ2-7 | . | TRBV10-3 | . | TGTGCCATCAGTGAGTCGATAGGGGCGGCCTACGAGCAGTACTTC | CAISESIGAAYEQYF
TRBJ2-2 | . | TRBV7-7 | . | TGTGCCAGCAGCCCACTGGCAGGGCGGAGAAACACCGGGGAGCTGTTTTTT | CASSPLAGRRNTGELFF
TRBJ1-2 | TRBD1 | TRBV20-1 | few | TGCAGTGCTATCCGGGACAGGGTCGATGGCTACACCTTC | CSAIRDRVDGYTF
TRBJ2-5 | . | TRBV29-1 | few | TGCAGCGTTGGTGGGCCACAAGAGACCCAGTACTTC | CSVGGPQETQYF
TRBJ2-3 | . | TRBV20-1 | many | TGCAGTGCTCCCCGGAGGGCCGAAGATACGCAGTATTTT | CSAPRRAEDTQYF
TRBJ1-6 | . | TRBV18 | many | TGTGCCAGCTCGCCTCCCGGGACACCGTCGGATTCACCCCTCCACTTT | CASSPPGTPSDSPLHF
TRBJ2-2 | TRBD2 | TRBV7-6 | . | TGTGCCAGCAGCCTAAAAGCGGGAGGGCCCATCACCGGGGAGCTGTTTTTT | CASSLKAGGPITGELFF
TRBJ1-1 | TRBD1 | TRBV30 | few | TGTGCCTGGAGTCAAACAGGGGGCCAGACTGAAGCTTTCTTT | CAWSQTGGQTEAFF
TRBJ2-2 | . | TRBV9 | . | TGTGCCAGCAGCGTCTCCGACGCGAACACCGGGGAGCTGTTTTTT | CASSVSDANTGELFF
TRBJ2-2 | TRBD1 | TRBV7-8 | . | TGTGCCAGCAGCTTAATGGGACAGGGAAACACCGGGGAGCTGTTTTTT | CASSLMGQGNTGELFF
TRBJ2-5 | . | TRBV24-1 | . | TGTGCCACCAGTGATTTGGAGACCCAGTACTTC | CATSDLETQYF
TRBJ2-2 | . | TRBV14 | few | TGTGCCAGCAGCCCCCGTGGCCCCCGGGGTTCTTACACCGGGGAGCTGTTTTTT | CASSPRGPRGSYTGELFF
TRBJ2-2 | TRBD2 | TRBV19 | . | TGTGCCAGTAGTATGGTAGGCGGGAGCTTCACCGGGGAGCTGTTTTTT | CASSMVGGSFTGELFF
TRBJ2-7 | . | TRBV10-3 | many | TGTGCCATCAGCCCGACAGTTTACGAGCAGTACTTC | CAISPTVYEQYF
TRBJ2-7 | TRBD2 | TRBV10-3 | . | TGTGCCATCAGTGAGTCGGAGACGGGAGGACCCTACGAGCAGTACTTC | CAISESETGGPYEQYF
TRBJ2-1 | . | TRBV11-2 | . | TGTGCCAGCAGCCCCCCGGGTGGCGGGGCTAGTGAGCAGTTCTTC | CASSPPGGGASEQFF
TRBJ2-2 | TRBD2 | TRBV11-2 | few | TGTGCCAGCAGCTCCGCCGGTGGACTAGCGGGAGAAGGCGGGGAGCTGTTTTTT | CASSSAGGLAGEGGELFF
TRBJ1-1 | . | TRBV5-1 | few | TGCGCCAGCAGCCCGGGGCCAGGTCGGGGTTATGAAGCTTTCTTT | CASSPGPGRGYEAFF
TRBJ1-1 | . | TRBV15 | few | TGTGCCACCAGCAGAGGCCCTCAACAGGGAACGAACACTGAAGCTTTCTTT | CATSRGPQQGTNTEAFF
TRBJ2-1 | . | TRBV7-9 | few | TGTGCCAGCCAGCCGGGAGTCTTGGATGAGCAGTTCTTC | CASQPGVLDEQFF
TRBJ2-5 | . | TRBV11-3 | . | TGTGCCAGCAGCATGAGGGGAAAAAAAGAGACCCAGTACTTC | CASSMRGKKETQYF
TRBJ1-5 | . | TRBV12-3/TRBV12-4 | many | TGTGCCAGCAGTTTAGGTAACAGGAATAGCAATCAGCCCCAGCATTTT | CASSLGNRNSNQPQHF
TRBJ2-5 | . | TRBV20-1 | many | TGCAGTGCTAGTGGGCGGGATCAAGAGACCCAGTACTTC | CSASGRDQETQYF
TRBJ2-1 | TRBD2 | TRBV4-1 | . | TGCGCCAGCAGCACCCGTGGCGGGAGGGGGTACAATGAGCAGTTCTTC | CASSTRGGRGYNEQFF
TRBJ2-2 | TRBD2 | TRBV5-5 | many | TGTGCCAGCAGCTTGGATACTAGCGGGATTCCCGGGGAGCTGTTTTTT | CASSLDTSGIPGELFF
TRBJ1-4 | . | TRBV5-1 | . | TGCGCCAGCAGCCCGGCGGGCTTGGGACCAGAAAAACTGTTTTTT | CASSPAGLGPEKLFF